This T cell receptor beta chain was sequenced in a study of OX40 agonist ivuxolimab in advanced cancers. Sequencing was performed with immunoSEQ multiplex PCR; in TCRdb, only in-frame clones are kept and a portion is missing. Of 55,000 to 80,000 clones in the sample, roughly 89% are singletons; the top ten hold 4.5% to 5.5%. This clone came up once. Here the sequenced sample was CD4+ or CD8+ T cells sorted from blood, taken in a trial of the OX40 agonist ivuxolimab. The receptor was derived from an adult with an advanced solid tumor such as melanoma, head and neck, liver or kidney cancer.

The CDR3 is CASSQARGNTEAFF. The DNA for the CDR3 is TGTGCCAGCAGCCAAGCTCGGGGGAACACTGAAGCTTTCTTT. The rearrangement uses TRBV7-3 and TRBJ1-1; D not resolved. The germline CDR1 and CDR2 sequences are SGHTA and FQGTGA. V shed 5 bases and J shed 1 base, with 11 bases lying between them. The CDR3 extends over 14 amino acids.